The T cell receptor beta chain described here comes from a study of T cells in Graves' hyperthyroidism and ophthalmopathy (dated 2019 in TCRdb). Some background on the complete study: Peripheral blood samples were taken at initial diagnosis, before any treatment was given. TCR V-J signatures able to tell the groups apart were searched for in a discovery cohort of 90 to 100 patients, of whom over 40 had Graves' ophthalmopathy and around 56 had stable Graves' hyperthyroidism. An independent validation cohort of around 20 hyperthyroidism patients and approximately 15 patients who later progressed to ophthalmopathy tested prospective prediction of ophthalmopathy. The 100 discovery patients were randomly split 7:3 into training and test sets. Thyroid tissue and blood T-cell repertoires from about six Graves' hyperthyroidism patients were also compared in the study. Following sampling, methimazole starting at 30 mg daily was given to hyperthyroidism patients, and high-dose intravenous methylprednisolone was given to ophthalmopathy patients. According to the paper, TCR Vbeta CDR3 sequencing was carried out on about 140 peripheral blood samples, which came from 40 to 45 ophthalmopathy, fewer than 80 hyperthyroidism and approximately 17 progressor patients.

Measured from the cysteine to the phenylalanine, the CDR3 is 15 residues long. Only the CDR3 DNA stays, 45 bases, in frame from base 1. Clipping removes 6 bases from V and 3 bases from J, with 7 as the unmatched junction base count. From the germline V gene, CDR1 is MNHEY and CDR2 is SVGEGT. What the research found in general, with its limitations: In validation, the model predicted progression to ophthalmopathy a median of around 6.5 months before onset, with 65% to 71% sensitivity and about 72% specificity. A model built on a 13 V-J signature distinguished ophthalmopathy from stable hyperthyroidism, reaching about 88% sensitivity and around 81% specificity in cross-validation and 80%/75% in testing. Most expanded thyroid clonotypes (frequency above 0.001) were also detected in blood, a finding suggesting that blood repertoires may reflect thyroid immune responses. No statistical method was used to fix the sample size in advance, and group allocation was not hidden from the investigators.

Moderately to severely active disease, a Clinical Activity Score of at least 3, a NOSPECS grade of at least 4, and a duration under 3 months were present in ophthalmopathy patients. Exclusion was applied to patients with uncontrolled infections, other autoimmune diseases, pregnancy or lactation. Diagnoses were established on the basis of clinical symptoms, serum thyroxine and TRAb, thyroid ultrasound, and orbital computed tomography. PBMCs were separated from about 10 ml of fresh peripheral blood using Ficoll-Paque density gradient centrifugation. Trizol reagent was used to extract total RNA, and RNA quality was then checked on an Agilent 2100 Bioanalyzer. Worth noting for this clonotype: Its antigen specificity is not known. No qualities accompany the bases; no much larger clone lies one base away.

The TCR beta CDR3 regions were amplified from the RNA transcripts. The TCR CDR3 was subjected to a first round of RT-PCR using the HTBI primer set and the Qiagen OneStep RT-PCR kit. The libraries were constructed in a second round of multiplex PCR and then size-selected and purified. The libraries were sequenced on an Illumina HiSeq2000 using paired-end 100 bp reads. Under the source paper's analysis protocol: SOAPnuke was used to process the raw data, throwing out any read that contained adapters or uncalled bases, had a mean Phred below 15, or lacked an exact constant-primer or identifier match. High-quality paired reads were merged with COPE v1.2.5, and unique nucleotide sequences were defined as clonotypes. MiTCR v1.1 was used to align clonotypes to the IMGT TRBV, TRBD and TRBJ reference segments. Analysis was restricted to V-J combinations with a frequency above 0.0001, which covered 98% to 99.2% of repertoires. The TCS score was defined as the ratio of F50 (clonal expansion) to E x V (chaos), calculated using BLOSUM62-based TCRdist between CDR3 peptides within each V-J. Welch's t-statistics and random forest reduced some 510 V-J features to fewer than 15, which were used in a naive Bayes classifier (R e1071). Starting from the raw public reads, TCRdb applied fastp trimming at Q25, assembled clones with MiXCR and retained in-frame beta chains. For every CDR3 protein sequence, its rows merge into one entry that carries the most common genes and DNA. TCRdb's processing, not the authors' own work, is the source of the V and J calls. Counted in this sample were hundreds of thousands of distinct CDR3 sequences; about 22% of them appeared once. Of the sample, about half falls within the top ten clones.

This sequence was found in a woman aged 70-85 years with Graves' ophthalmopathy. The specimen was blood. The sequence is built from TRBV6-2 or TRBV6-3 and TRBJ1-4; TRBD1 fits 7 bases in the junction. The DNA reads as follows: TGTGCCAGCAGGGAAGAGGGGGCTGCTAATGAAAAACTGTTTTTT. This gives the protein CASREEGAANEKLFF.